These T cell receptor beta chains were read from a single sample in a study of regulatory T cells in long-lasting Graves disease. TCRdb reprocessed the multiplex PCR reads with MiXCR, giving one entry per CDR3 protein. The data hold 360,000 or so distinct CDR3 sequences, with 23% observed a single time. Material: peripheral blood mononuclear cells (PBMCs), obtained when the disease was refractory, from a patient treated with antithyroid drugs. The receptors were gathered from a woman aged 40 to 50 with Graves disease. CDR3s include the opening cysteine and the closing phenylalanine or tryptophan. A D gene is named only where the DNA matches it firmly. The size field is filled for only some rows; it gives once, few, many or a size class.

clone size	D gene	V gene	J gene	CDR3 DNA	CDR3 protein
NA	TRBD1	TRBV6-1	TRBJ1-4	TGTGCCAGCAGCTTGGGACAGAGTAATGAAAAACTGTTTTTT	CASSLGQSNEKLFF
NA	TRBD2	TRBV18	TRBJ2-5	TGTGCCAGCTCACCAAGACTAGCGGGAGGGGTTTCTCTGGAGACCCAGTACTTC	CASSPRLAGGVSLETQYF
NA	NA	TRBV20-1	TRBJ2-7	TGCAGTGCTAGTAGACCGGGACGGGGCCTCTACGAGCAGTACTTC	CSASRPGRGLYEQYF
many	NA	TRBV7-8	TRBJ2-7	TGTGCCAGCAGCTTAGCGCCCAGAACCTACGAGCAGTACTTC	CASSLAPRTYEQYF
NA	TRBD1	TRBV24-1	TRBJ2-7	TGTGCCACCAGCTCGGGACAGGGGGCCCTTTACGAGCAGTACTTC	CATSSGQGALYEQYF
few	NA	TRBV7-9	TRBJ2-3	TGTGCCAGCGAGAGCACAGATACGCAGTATTTT	CASESTDTQYF
few	TRBD2	TRBV20-1	TRBJ2-3	TGCAGTGCCCTCAAAGATGGGGACTACAGTGGGGATTTT	CSALKDGDYSGDF
NA	TRBD1	TRBV12-3/TRBV12-4	TRBJ2-7	TGTGCCAGCAGTATGCTCGCCGGGACAGCTCACGACTACGAGCAGTACTTC	CASSMLAGTAHDYEQYF
few	TRBD2	TRBV7-2	TRBJ2-3	TGTGCCAGCAGCTTCAATCCTAGCGGGAGGGGTGCAGATACGCAGTATTTT	CASSFNPSGRGADTQYF
many	TRBD1	TRBV28	TRBJ1-1	TGTGCCAGCAGTTGCCTATCGTTGACAGGGGGAAAGGCTGAAGCTTTCTTT	CASSCLSLTGGKAEAFF
many	NA	TRBV28	TRBJ1-1	TGTGCCAGCAGTTTAGACGGACGTCTGGAAGCTTTCTTT	CASSLDGRLEAFF
many	NA	TRBV6-5	TRBJ2-7	TGTGCCAGCAGTTACGGGCCGGGCTACGAGCAGTACTTC	CASSYGPGYEQYF
many	TRBD1	TRBV29-1	TRBJ2-2	TGCAGCGTTGAGGGACAGGGGACGAACACCGGGGAGCTGTTTTTT	CSVEGQGTNTGELFF
once	TRBD1	TRBV13	TRBJ2-2	TGTGCCAGCGGCCCCTGGGACAGGGGGAAACCCGGGGAGCTGTTTTTT	CASGPWDRGKPGELFF
NA	TRBD1	TRBV20-1	TRBJ1-1	TGCAGTGCTAGAGATAGGAGGGGGCCGACTGAAGCTTTCTTT	CSARDRRGPTEAFF
many	TRBD2	TRBV7-2	TRBJ2-7	TGTGCCAGCAGCATTACGACTAGCGGATCCTACGAGCAGTACTTC	CASSITTSGSYEQYF
many	TRBD2	TRBV12-3/TRBV12-4	TRBJ2-7	TGTGCCAGCAGCTCCACTAGCGTCCGGCAGTACTTC	CASSSTSVRQYF
many	TRBD1	TRBV7-3	TRBJ1-1	TGTGCCAGCAGCGAAGGGACAGGGGTAACTGAAGCTTTCTTT	CASSEGTGVTEAFF
many	TRBD1	TRBV28	TRBJ2-5	TGTGCCAGCAGTTGGGGACAGGGATTAGAGACCCAGTACTTC	CASSWGQGLETQYF
many	TRBD1	TRBV6-1	TRBJ1-1	TGTGCCAGCAGTCGACTAGGGGTACAGGGGGCCGGGGCTGAAGCTTTCTTT	CASSRLGVQGAGAEAFF
NA	NA	TRBV7-9	TRBJ1-4	TGTGCCAGCAGCCCGTGGGGGGGTAATGAAAAACTGTTTTTT	CASSPWGGNEKLFF
NA	NA	TRBV5-1	TRBJ2-1	TGCGCCAGCACCCGGGGTGGGGAAGCCCAGACCTACAATGAGCAGTTCTTC	CASTRGGEAQTYNEQFF
NA	NA	TRBV6-1	TRBJ1-1	TGTGCCAGCATTCTCCGGCCGAACACTGAAGCTTTCTTT	CASILRPNTEAFF
NA	TRBD2	TRBV5-1	TRBJ2-5	TGCGCCAGCAGCTTGGCCCCGGCGGGAGGGGAGACCCAGTACTTC	CASSLAPAGGETQYF
many	NA	TRBV6-1	TRBJ1-2	TGTGCCAGCAGTGACCGGTCTGGCTATGGCTACACCTTC	CASSDRSGYGYTF
NA	NA	TRBV29-1	TRBJ2-1	TGCAGCGTAATTCCATCCTACAATGAGCAGTTCTTC	CSVIPSYNEQFF
NA	TRBD1	TRBV10-1	TRBJ1-5	TGCGCCAGCAGCGCCGGGACAGGGACCCACCAGCCCCAGCATTTT	CASSAGTGTHQPQHF
NA	NA	TRBV7-7	TRBJ2-7	TGTGCTAGCAGCCCACCCGGGACAAAAGAGCAGTACTTC	CASSPPGTKEQYF
NA	NA	TRBV14	TRBJ2-2	TGTGCCACCTCCTGGACTCTGACCGGGGAGCTGTTTTTT	CATSWTLTGELFF
many	NA	TRBV7-9	TRBJ2-5	TGTGCCAGCAGCTTGTCGCCGGAGGAGACCCAGTACTTC	CASSLSPEETQYF
NA	NA	TRBV30	TRBJ1-1	TGTGCCTGGATCGAGGGGCTACATCCCGCGGGGGCTGAAGCTTTCTTT	CAWIEGLHPAGAEAFF
NA	NA	TRBV6-1	TRBJ2-5	TGTGCCAGCCACGGAGCCGTCCAAGAGACCCAGTACTTC	CASHGAVQETQYF
many	NA	TRBV7-9	TRBJ1-1	TGTGCCAGCAGCTTAGTGATAGGTGGTGAAGCTTTCTTT	CASSLVIGGEAFF
few	TRBD2	TRBV10-1	TRBJ2-2	TGCGCCAGCGATGGGACTAGCGGGGGGGGGACCGGGGAGCTGTTTTTT	CASDGTSGGGTGELFF
NA	TRBD1	TRBV20-1	TRBJ2-7	TGCAGTGCTAGAGGTACCGACCACCGGGACAGGGGGTGGTCGAGGTATCACGAGCAGTACTTC	CSARGTDHRDRGWSRYHEQYF
NA	NA	TRBV4-1	TRBJ1-3	TGCGCCAGCAGCCAAGGGGGCAGGGTGAAAGGAAACACCATATATTTT	CASSQGGRVKGNTIYF
many	TRBD1	TRBV5-5	TRBJ2-5	TGTGCCAGCAGCGCGACAGGGACGACAATGTGGGAGACCCAGTACTTC	CASSATGTTMWETQYF
once	NA	TRBV20-1	TRBJ2-4	TGCAGTGCTACAAACTCAGGGGGGGCCTTAGAAGGAGGGACCCTTCAGTACTTC	CSATNSGGALEGGTLQYF
NA	NA	TRBV7-3	TRBJ2-1	TGTGCCAGCAGCGTAGGGGGGCAGCGGGAGCAGTTCTTC	CASSVGGQREQFF
NA	TRBD1	TRBV10-3	TRBJ1-1	TGTGCCATCGGTAGGGACAGGAACACTGAAGCTTTCTTT	CAIGRDRNTEAFF
few	NA	TRBV7-6	TRBJ2-5	TGTGCCAGCAGCCAAACAGGTGGGGTGGAGACCCAGTACTTC	CASSQTGGVETQYF
NA	NA	TRBV14	TRBJ2-7	TGTGCCAGCAACCCTCTAGGCCGCTACGAGCAGTACTTC	CASNPLGRYEQYF
many	NA	TRBV6-2/TRBV6-3	TRBJ2-5	TGTGCCAGCACCACCCCAAATAGCGGATCCCAAGAGACCCAGTACTTC	CASTTPNSGSQETQYF
many	NA	TRBV20-1	TRBJ2-7	TGCAGTGCTAGCAAGGGGTCTGGGTACGAGCAGTACTTC	CSASKGSGYEQYF
many	TRBD2	TRBV28	TRBJ2-7	TGTGCCAGCAGCCAAGACTGGTCCGGGACTAACTCCTACGAGCAGTACTTC	CASSQDWSGTNSYEQYF
few	TRBD2	TRBV11-2	TRBJ2-7	TGTGCCAGCAGCTTATCCCCCCCCGGGAGGGCCAGGGAGCAGTACTTC	CASSLSPPGRAREQYF
few	TRBD2	TRBV29-1	TRBJ2-2	TGCAGCTCGTTGACTAGCGGTAACACCGGGGAGCTGTTTTTT	CSSLTSGNTGELFF
NA	NA	TRBV6-1	TRBJ2-3	TGTGCCACCAAATCTACAGGGAGAGGCACAGATACGCAGTATTTT	CATKSTGRGTDTQYF
many	NA	TRBV6-5	TRBJ1-1	TGTGCCAGCAGTTACTCGAGGGGAGGGACTCTCCTGGCTTTCTTT	CASSYSRGGTLLAFF
few	NA	TRBV6-1	TRBJ1-3	TGTGCCAGCAGTCTGAACAGCCCTGGAAACACCATATATTTT	CASSLNSPGNTIYF
many	NA	TRBV6-1	TRBJ1-1	TGTGCCAGCAGTGAAGGAACCAGAGGTCGGGACACTGAAGCTTTCTTT	CASSEGTRGRDTEAFF
NA	NA	TRBV11-2	TRBJ2-3	TGTGCCAGCAGCCCCCAGGGGATCAACACAGATACGCAGTATTTT	CASSPQGINTDTQYF
few	TRBD2	TRBV19	TRBJ2-5	TGTGCCAGTAGTATAGATCCCCCGGCTAGCGGGAGTAGTGAGACCCAGTACTTC	CASSIDPPASGSSETQYF
NA	TRBD2	TRBV3-1	TRBJ2-2	TGTGCCAGCAGCCAACCGAGGGAGGGCGGTACCGGGGAGCTGTTTTTT	CASSQPREGGTGELFF
few	NA	TRBV5-1	TRBJ2-7	TGCGCCAGCAGCTTGGGAGGACAGCGATTTTCCTACGAGCAGTACTTC	CASSLGGQRFSYEQYF
many	TRBD2	TRBV7-9	TRBJ2-7	TGTGCCAGCAGAAATACCGGGACTAGAGGCGAGCAGTACTTC	CASRNTGTRGEQYF
many	TRBD2	TRBV28	TRBJ2-2	TGTGCCAGCAGTTCTCCAAAAACCGGCGGGGGAGGCACCGGGGAGCTGTTTTTT	CASSSPKTGGGGTGELFF
many	NA	TRBV28	TRBJ1-5	TGTGCCAGCAGCGTCCCCCTCCTAATCGTGGTAGGGGCTCGGCCCCAGCATTTT	CASSVPLLIVVGARPQHF
NA	NA	TRBV3-1	TRBJ1-1	TGTGCCAGCAGCCATCCTTGGGCAGGGCACACTGAAGCTTTCTTT	CASSHPWAGHTEAFF